Detailed here is one T cell receptor (beta chain). These data are taken from a study of T cells after yellow fever vaccination. Study background: Each low-cell-number fraction was prepared by means of SMART-Seq v4 Ultra Low Input.

TCRdb used MiXCR to reprocess the 5' RACE reads, holding one entry per CDR3 protein. Found here are some 500,000 distinct CDR3 sequences, approximately 15% of them singletons; the top ten hold around 15%. This CDR3 spans 13 amino acids. V lost 6 bases, J lost 5 bases, and 14 bases lay in between. Germline V gene data show CDR1 as SGHVS and CDR2 as FQNEAQ. The material sequenced was PBMCs, taken on the day of the yellow fever booster vaccination. The gene calls are TRBV7-8 and TRBJ2-7; D remains ambiguous. The receptor was isolated from a man aged 30 to 39 who received the YFV17D yellow fever vaccine. The CDR3 region has the DNA TGTGCCAGCAGTAGTGGACGCTATGACGAGCAGTACTTC. It is translated as CASSSGRYDEQYF.